This TCR beta chain was identified in a study of PD-1 blockade in classical Hodgkin lymphoma. General study findings and limits: Nivolumab initiation under 1 year post-ASCT meant exclusion. Complete responders started with a diversity level that resembled newly diagnosed patients at baseline. CD4+ TCR diversity, unlike CD8+, rose significantly by C4D1.

As regards this clone: Its target is not known.

Here immunoSEQ multiplex PCR was the method, and the copy in TCRdb shows in-frame clones only, minus some. The sample includes about 28,000 clones, roughly 80% of them seen just once. The CDR3 covers 15 residues. Germline V lookup: CDR1 KGHSH, CDR2 LQKENI. Trimming took 6 bases from V and 6 from J, leaving 18 bases between them. Time point given: cycle 4 day 1 (C4D1), after less than seven weeks of nivolumab. Autologous stem cell transplantation was followed by relapse in every patient, and brentuximab vedotin exposure varied. CD4+ T cells were purified from thawed PBMCs by negative selection. Classification of best responses gave complete response, partial response or progressive disease.

This clonotype originated in a human donor with classical Hodgkin lymphoma. The sample consisted of CD4+ T cells from blood, taken before the fourth cycle of nivolumab. The chain is built from TRBV18 and TRBJ2-1; D is tentatively TRBD1 or TRBD2 (5 bases each). CDR3 protein: CASSLGTPSGNEQFF. The CDR3 nucleotides read TGTGCCAGCTCTCTCGGGACCCCCTCCGGCAATGAGCAGTTCTTC.